What follows are 10 T cell receptor beta chains derived from one specimen sequenced in a study of cytomegalovirus exposure and HLA in healthy donors. PCR involved 60 Vbeta and 13 Jbeta primers. Libraries were prepared by immunoSEQ multiplex PCR; TCRdb keeps only in-frame clonotypes and omits some of them. This table has about 77,000 clones, around three quarters appearing once. The sample comprised PBMCs. These receptors were collected from a man aged 40-49 years in good health and CMV-seronegative.

The gene calls are TRBV5-1 and TRBJ2-1; D may be TRBD2 (6 bases). V was trimmed by 4 bases and J by 6 bases, leaving 11 bases between them. Germline lookup yields CDR1 SGHRS and CDR2 YFSETQ. The CDR3 spans 13 residues. The CDR3 DNA reads as TGCGCCAGCAGCCCCGCACTAGCCAATGAGCAGTTCTTC. It yields the protein CASSPALANEQFF.

The chain employs TRBV5-1 and TRBJ2-1, with D tentatively TRBD1 (6 bases). The CDR3 spans 15 residues. Germline assignment: CDR1 SGHRS and CDR2 YFSETQ. Deletions cut 4 bases from V and 7 bases from J, with 18 bases between. CDR3 in amino acids: CASSPLSGGANEQFF. The CDR3 bases are TGCGCCAGCAGCCCACTTTCTGGGGGCGCGAATGAGCAGTTCTTC. The entire variable domain, with the rest obtained from reference TRBV5-1 and TRBJ2-1, is as follows: KAGVTQTPRYLIKTRGQQVTLSCSPISGHRSVSWYQQTPGQGLQFLFEYFSETQRNKGNFPGRFSGRQFSNSRSEMNVSTLELGDSALYLCASSPLSGGANEQFFGPGTRLTVL.

The chain links TRBV6-1 to TRBJ1-5; D not resolved. Germline CDR1 and CDR2: MNHNS and SASEGT. The germline V and J ends were trimmed by 6 bases and 2 bases, with 11 bases remaining between them. The CDR3 consists of 14 residues. CDR3 sequence reads: CASRNLVGNQPQHF. CDR3 nucleotides: TGTGCCAGCAGGAACCTGGTAGGCAATCAGCCCCAGCATTTT.

The chain couples TRBV11-2 to TRBJ2-3; a possible D gene is TRBD1 (6 bases). Looked up from germline, CDR1 is SGHAT and CDR2 is FQNNGV. The CDR3 length is 14 residues. The V end was cut by 5 bases, the J end by 3 bases, with 12 bases between. CDR3 sequence reads: CASSPGTFTDTQYF. In DNA form, the CDR3 reads TGTGCCAGCAGCCCAGGGACATTTACAGATACGCAGTATTTT.

The rearrangement joins TRBV7-2 to TRBJ2-3, with 8 nucleotides matching TRBD1. This CDR3 has 13 amino acids. V dropped 5 bases and J dropped 6; count of bases not matched to a gene: 4. Germline CDR1 is SGHTA and CDR2 is FQGNSA. DNA of the CDR3: TGTGCCAGCAGCGTAGACAGGGGTGATACGCAGTATTTT. Translation: CASSVDRGDTQYF.

This clone has only a few counts. The V and J genes are TRBV7-8 and TRBJ2-7; 8 bases match TRBD2. V lost 5 bases and J lost 7; bases outside the gene matches: 7. The CDR3 length is 13 residues. The germline V gene encodes CDR1 SGHVS and CDR2 FQNEAQ. Here the CDR3 reads CASSVGGDREQYF. CDR3 bases: TGTGCCAGCAGCGTCGGGGGGGACCGAGAGCAGTACTTC.

The chain carries TRBV11-1 and TRBJ2-2; TRBD2 agrees at 7 bases. V was pared by 5 bases and J by 5 bases, with 11 bases of the junction left unmatched. Germline V gene data show CDR1 as SGHAT and CDR2 as FQDESV (reference sequence). The CDR3 length is 16 residues. The chain's CDR3 is CASSRRAGRDTGELFF. In nucleotides, the CDR3 is TGTGCCAGCAGCAGACGAGCGGGACGTGATACCGGGGAGCTGTTTTTT.

The V gene is TRBV28, the J gene TRBJ1-4; maybe TRBD1 (6 bases). V was clipped by 5 bases and J by 8 bases, with 12 bases between them. The germline gives CDR1 MDHEN, CDR2 SYDVKM. CDR3 length: 13 amino acids. The CDR3 reads CASSGDQGEKLFF. The CDR3 DNA sequence: TGTGCCAGCAGTGGGGACCAGGGGGAAAAACTGTTTTTT.

The rearrangement uses TRBV5-1 and TRBJ1-2; no firm D call. V lost 2 bases and J 0 bases, leaving 5 bases between the germline ends. Looked up from germline, CDR1 is SGHRS and CDR2 is YFSETQ. The CDR3 runs to 13 residues. CDR3: CASSLQANYGYTF. CDR3 in DNA: TGCGCCAGCAGCTTACAAGCTAACTATGGCTACACCTTC.

V is TRBV9 and J is TRBJ1-2; 9 bases map to TRBD1. The junction had 5 bases not matched to a gene; V was cut back by 0 bases and J by 8 bases. The CDR3 runs 14 residues. The V gene's germline CDR1 is SGDLS and CDR2 YYNGEE. Here the CDR3 reads CASSVVTGGRGYTF. The DNA of the CDR3 is TGTGCCAGCAGCGTAGTAACAGGGGGCAGGGGCTACACCTTC.